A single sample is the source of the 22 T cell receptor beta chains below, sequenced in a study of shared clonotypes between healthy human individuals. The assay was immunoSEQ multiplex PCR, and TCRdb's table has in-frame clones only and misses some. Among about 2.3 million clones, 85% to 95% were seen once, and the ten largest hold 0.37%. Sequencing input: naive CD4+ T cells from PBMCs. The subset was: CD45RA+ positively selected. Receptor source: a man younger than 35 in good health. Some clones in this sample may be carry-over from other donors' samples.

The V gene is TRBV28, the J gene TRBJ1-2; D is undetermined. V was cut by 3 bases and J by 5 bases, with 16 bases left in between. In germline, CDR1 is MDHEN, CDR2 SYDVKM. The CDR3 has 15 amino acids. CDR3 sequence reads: CASSFGPLSKYGYTF. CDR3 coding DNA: TGTGCCAGCAGTTTTGGCCCCCTTTCCAAATATGGCTACACCTTC.

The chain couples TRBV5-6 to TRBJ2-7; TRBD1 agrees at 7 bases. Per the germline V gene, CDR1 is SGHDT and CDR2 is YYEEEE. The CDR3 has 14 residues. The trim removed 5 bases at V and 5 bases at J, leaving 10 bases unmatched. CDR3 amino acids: CASSHDRVNHEQYF. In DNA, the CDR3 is TGTGCCAGCAGTCATGACAGGGTTAATCACGAGCAGTACTTC.

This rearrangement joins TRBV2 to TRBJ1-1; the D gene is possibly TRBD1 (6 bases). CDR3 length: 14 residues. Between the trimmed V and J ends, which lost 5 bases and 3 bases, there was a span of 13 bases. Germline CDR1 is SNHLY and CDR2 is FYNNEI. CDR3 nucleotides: TGTGCCAGCAGTCCGGACAGAAGAGACACTGAAGCTTTCTTT. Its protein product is CASSPDRRDTEAFF. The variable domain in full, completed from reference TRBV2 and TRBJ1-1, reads EPEVTQTPSHQVTQMGQEVILRCVPISNHLYFYWYRQILGQKVEFLVSFYNNEISEKSEIFDDQFSVERPDGSNFTLKIRSTKLEDSAMYFCASSPDRRDTEAFFGQGTRLTVV.

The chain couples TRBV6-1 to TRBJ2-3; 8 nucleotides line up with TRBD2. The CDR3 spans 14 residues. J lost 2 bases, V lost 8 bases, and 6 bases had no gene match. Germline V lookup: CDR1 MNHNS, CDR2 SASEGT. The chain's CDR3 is CASRSGGHTDTQYF. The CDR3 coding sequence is TGTGCCAGCCGAAGCGGGGGCCACACAGATACGCAGTATTTT.

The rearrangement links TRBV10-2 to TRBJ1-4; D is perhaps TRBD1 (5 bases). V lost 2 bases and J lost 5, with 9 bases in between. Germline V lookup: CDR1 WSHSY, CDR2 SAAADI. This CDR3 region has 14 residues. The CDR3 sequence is CASSELGGNEKLFF. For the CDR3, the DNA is TGCGCCAGCAGTGAGCTGGGGGGGAATGAAAAACTGTTTTTT.

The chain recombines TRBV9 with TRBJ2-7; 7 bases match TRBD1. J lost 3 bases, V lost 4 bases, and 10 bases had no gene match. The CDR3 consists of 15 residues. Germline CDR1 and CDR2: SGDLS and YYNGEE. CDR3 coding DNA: TGTGCCAGCAGCCGTGCCGGGACAGCTTACTACGAGCAGTACTTC. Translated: CASSRAGTAYYEQYF.

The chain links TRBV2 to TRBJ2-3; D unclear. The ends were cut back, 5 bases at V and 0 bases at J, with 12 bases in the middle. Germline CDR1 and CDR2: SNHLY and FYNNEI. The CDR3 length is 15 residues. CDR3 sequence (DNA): TGTGCCAGCAGTCTCGGTTTTGGCAGCACAGATACGCAGTATTTT. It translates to CASSLGFGSTDTQYF. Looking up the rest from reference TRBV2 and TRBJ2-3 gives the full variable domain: EPEVTQTPSHQVTQMGQEVILRCVPISNHLYFYWYRQILGQKVEFLVSFYNNEISEKSEIFDDQFSVERPDGSNFTLKIRSTKLEDSAMYFCASSLGFGSTDTQYFGPGTRLTVL.

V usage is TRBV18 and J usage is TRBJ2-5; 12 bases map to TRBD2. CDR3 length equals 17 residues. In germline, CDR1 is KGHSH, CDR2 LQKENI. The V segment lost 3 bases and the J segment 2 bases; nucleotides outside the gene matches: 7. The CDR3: CASSPSGLAGRQETQYF. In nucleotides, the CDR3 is TGTGCCAGCTCACCTAGTGGACTAGCGGGAAGACAAGAGACCCAGTACTTC. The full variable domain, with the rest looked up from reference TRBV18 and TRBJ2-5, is NAGVMQNPRHLVRRRGQEARLRCSPMKGHSHVYWYRQLPEEGLKFMVYLQKENIIDESGMPKERFSAEFPKEGPSILRIQQVVRGDSAAYFCASSPSGLAGRQETQYFGPGTRLLVL.

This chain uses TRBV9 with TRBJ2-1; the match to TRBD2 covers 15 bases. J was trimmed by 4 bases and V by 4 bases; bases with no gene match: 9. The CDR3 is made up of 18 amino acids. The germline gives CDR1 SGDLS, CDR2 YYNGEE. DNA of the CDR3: TGTGCCAGCAGCTCCTCTCGGACTAGCGGGAGGGTATACAATGAGCAGTTCTTC. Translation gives CASSSSRTSGRVYNEQFF.

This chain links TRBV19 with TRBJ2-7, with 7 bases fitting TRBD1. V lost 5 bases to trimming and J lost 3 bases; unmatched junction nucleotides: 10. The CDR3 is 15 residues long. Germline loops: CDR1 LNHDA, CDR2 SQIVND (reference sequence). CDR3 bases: TGTGCCAGTAGTCCCGACAGGGAAAGGCTCTACGAGCAGTACTTC. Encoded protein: CASSPDRERLYEQYF.

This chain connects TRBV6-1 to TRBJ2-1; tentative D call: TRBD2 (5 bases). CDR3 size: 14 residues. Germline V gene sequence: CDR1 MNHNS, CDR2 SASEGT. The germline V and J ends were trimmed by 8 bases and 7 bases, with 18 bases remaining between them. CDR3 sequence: CASLPLEGLNEQFF. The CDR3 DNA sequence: TGTGCCAGCCTCCCCCTTGAGGGCCTTAATGAGCAGTTCTTC.

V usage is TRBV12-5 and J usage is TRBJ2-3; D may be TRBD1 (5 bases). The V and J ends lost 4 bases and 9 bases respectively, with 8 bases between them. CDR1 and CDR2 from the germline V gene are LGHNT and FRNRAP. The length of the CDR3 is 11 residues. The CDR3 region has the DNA TGTGCTAGTGGTTGGGCAGGGACGCAGTATTTT. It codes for CASGWAGTQYF.

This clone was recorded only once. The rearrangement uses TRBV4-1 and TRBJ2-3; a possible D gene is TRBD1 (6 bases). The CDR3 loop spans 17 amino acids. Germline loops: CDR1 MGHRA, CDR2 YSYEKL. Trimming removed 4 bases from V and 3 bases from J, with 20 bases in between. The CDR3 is CASSLLPGALSTDTQYF. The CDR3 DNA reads TGCGCCAGCAGCCTCCTCCCAGGGGCCCTGTCTACAGATACGCAGTATTTT.

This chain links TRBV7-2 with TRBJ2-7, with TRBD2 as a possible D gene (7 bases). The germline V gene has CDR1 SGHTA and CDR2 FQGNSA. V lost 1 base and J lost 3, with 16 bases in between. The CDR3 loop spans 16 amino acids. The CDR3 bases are TGTGCCAGCAGCTTAGGTCTCCGGGGGGCCGGCTACGAGCAGTACTTC. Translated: CASSLGLRGAGYEQYF.

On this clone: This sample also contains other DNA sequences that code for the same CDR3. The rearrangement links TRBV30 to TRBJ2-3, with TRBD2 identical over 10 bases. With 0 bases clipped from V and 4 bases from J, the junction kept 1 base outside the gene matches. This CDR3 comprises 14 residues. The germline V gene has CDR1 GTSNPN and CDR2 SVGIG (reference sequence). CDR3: CAWSVAGGADTQYF. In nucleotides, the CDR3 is TGTGCCTGGAGTGTAGCGGGAGGGGCAGATACGCAGTATTTT.

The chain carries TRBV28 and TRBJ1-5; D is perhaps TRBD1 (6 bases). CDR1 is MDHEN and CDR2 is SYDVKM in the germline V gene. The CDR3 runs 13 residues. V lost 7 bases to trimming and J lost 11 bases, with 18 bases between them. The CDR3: CASKTPGAGSQHF. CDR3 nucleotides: TGTGCCAGCAAGACACCGGGGGCAGGGTCCCAGCATTTT.

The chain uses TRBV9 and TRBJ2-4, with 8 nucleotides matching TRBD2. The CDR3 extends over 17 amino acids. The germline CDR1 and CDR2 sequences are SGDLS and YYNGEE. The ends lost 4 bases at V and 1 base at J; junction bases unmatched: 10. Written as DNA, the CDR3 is TGTGCCAGCAGCCCTCGGGGGGGGTTGGAGGCCAAAAACATTCAGTACTTC. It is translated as CASSPRGGLEAKNIQYF.

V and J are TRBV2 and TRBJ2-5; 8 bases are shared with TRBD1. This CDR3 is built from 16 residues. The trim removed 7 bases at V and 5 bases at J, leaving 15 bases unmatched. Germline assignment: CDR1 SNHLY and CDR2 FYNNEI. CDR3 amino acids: CASKQTGAGVGETQYF. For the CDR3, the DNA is TGTGCCAGCAAGCAGACAGGGGCCGGGGTCGGCGAGACCCAGTACTTC.

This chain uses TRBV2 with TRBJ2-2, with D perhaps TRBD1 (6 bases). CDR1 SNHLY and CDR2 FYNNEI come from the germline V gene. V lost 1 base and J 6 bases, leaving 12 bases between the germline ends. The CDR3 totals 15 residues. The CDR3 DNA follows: TGTGCCAGCAGTGAAGACGTCCAGGGGCCCGGGGAGCTGTTTTTT. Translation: CASSEDVQGPGELFF.

The CDR3 DNA follows: TGCGCCAGCAGCTTAGGGGAGACCCATACGCAGTATTTT. Residues: CASSLGETHTQYF. The chain recombines TRBV5-1 with TRBJ2-3; either TRBD1 or TRBD2 may supply D (5 bases each). The V end lost 2 bases, the J end lost 7 bases, and 11 bases lay between the germline ends. The CDR3 loop spans 13 amino acids. Germline V gives CDR1 SGHRS, CDR2 YFSETQ.

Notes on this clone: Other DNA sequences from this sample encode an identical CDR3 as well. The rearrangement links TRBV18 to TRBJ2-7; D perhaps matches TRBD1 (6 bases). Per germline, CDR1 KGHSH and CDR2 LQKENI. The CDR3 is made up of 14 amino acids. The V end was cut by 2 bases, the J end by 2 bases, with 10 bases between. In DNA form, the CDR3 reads TGTGCCAGCTCACCAGGGGCAGGGGCCTACGAGCAGTACTTC. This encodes CASSPGAGAYEQYF.

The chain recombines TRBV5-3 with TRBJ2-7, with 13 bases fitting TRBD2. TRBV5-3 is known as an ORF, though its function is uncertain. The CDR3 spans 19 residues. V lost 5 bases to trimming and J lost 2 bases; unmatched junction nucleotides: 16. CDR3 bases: TGTGCCAGAAGAACTACAGGGACTAGCGGGAATGAAGTAGCCTACGAGCAGTACTTC. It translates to CARRTTGTSGNEVAYEQYF.